Listed below are T cell receptor beta chains from one sample, sequenced in a study of STAT5B mutations in CD4+ large granular lymphocyte leukemia. Profiled with immunoSEQ multiplex PCR; TCRdb holds only in-frame clones, not every one. The top ten hold about 1.5% of the sample, which has roughly 48,000 clones, approximately 70% seen once. The specimen sequenced was CD4+ T cells from blood buffy coats. The receptor source for this set is a human donor in good health. Each CDR3 is given with its conserved first and last residue. The D gene is left open where the match is weak. Clone size is not always given. Where it is, it says once, few, many or a class for expanded clones.

V	size	J	D	DNA	CDR3
TRBV9	.	TRBJ2-3	TRBD2	TGTACCAGCAGCGCCGGACTAGCGGGGGGGCGAAACACAGATACGCAGTATTTT	CTSSAGLAGGRNTDTQYF
TRBV30	few	TRBJ1-5	.	TGTGCCTGGAGTTTCAGTACGGATCAGCCCCAGCATTTT	CAWSFSTDQPQHF
TRBV5-8	.	TRBJ1-3	TRBD1	TGTGCCGGGGACAGACTTCTACTAAACACCATATATTTT	CAGDRLLLNTIYF
TRBV28	.	TRBJ2-1	TRBD2	TGTGCCAGCAGCCAGCGGGGGGCTTACAATGAGCAGTTCTTC	CASSQRGAYNEQFF
TRBV6-6	.	TRBJ1-2	.	TGTGCCAGCAGTCAGGGAAACTATGGCTACACCTTC	CASSQGNYGYTF
TRBV7-7	.	TRBJ2-5	TRBD2	TGTGCTAGCAGCTTTTCGGCACTAGCGGGACAAGAGACCCAGTACTTC	CASSFSALAGQETQYF
TRBV29-1	few	TRBJ1-2	.	TGCAGCGTTGACCAGGTTAACTATGGCTACACCTTC	CSVDQVNYGYTF
TRBV27	.	TRBJ2-3	.	TGTGCCAGCAGAGGCGGGGGCCAGTTTCGGACAGATACGCAGTATTTT	CASRGGGQFRTDTQYF
TRBV19	.	TRBJ1-4	.	TGTGCCAGTTCCAAGGAGGTAGCTCAAAAACTGTTTTTT	CASSKEVAQKLFF
TRBV2	.	TRBJ1-6	TRBD1	TGTGCCAGGAAGACAGGGGGAACGGATTCACCCCTCCACTTT	CARKTGGTDSPLHF
TRBV30	.	TRBJ2-6	.	TGTGCCTGGAGTGTACGCAGGACCAGCTCTGGGGCCAACGTCCTGACTTTC	CAWSVRRTSSGANVLTF
TRBV5-1	.	TRBJ2-3	.	TGCGCCAGCAGCGCTCAGGGGGGGGGAACAGATACGCAGTATTTT	CASSAQGGGTDTQYF
TRBV21-1	.	TRBJ2-2	.	TGTGCCAGCAATCGTAAGGGGGGTCGTCCATGCACCGGGGAGCTGTTTTTT	CASNRKGGRPCTGELFF
TRBV27	few	TRBJ1-5	.	TGTGCCAGCAGGATCGGGGGGCTAGGGCAGCCCCAGCATTTT	CASRIGGLGQPQHF
TRBV30	.	TRBJ2-1	.	TGTGCCTGGCGGGTGTCAGGCTCCTACAATGAGCAGTTCTTC	CAWRVSGSYNEQFF
TRBV30	.	TRBJ1-3	TRBD1	TGTGCCTGGAGTAAGGGGGCGGGAAACACCATATATTTT	CAWSKGAGNTIYF
TRBV6-1	once	TRBJ2-6	.	TGTGCCAGCAGTGGTGGAAAAGCTGGGGCCAACGTCCTGACTTTC	CASSGGKAGANVLTF
TRBV19	few	TRBJ2-3	.	TGTGCCAGTCGGCGAGGGGTCGGTCCAGATACGCAGTATTTT	CASRRGVGPDTQYF
TRBV2	.	TRBJ1-1	.	TGTGCCAGCAGTGAAGGGGACTGGGTCACTGAAGCTTTCTTT	CASSEGDWVTEAFF
TRBV25-1	.	TRBJ2-1	TRBD2	TGTGCCAGCGGAGCGGCGGGGGACGTACATGAGCAGTTCTTC	CASGAAGDVHEQFF
TRBV10-3	.	TRBJ2-5	.	TGTGCCATCAGGACCCCGGACGGGAGTGGGAAAGAGACCCAGTACTTC	CAIRTPDGSGKETQYF
TRBV19	.	TRBJ1-1	.	TGTGCCAGTAGTTTCGACAGTAACACTGAAGCTTTCTTT	CASSFDSNTEAFF
TRBV5-6	.	TRBJ1-3	.	TGTGCCAGCAGCTCCTATTCTGGGACTGGAAACACCATATATTTT	CASSSYSGTGNTIYF
TRBV5-6	.	TRBJ1-4	TRBD1	TGTGCCAGCAGCTCCCGGGACAGGGGAAGTGAAAAACTGTTTTTT	CASSSRDRGSEKLFF
TRBV7-9	.	TRBJ1-2	TRBD1	TGTGCCAGCAGCTTAACCTCACAGGGGAACTATGGCTACACCTTC	CASSLTSQGNYGYTF
TRBV5-1	.	TRBJ1-5	TRBD1	TGCGCCAGCAGCTTGGAGGGACAGTTGAATCAGCCCCAGCATTTT	CASSLEGQLNQPQHF
TRBV5-6	.	TRBJ2-6	.	TGTGCCAGCAGCTTGGGGCCCTCTGGGGCCAACGTCCTGACTTTC	CASSLGPSGANVLTF
TRBV28	.	TRBJ2-7	TRBD1	TGTGCCAGCAGCGCCGGGACAGACTACGAGCAGTACTTC	CASSAGTDYEQYF
TRBV10-3	.	TRBJ1-6	TRBD1	TGTGCCATCAGAGGGACAGCGAATTCACCCCTCCACTTT	CAIRGTANSPLHF
TRBV6-1	few	TRBJ1-1	.	TGTGCCAGCAAGCGGCCCGAGAACACTGAAGCTTTCTTT	CASKRPENTEAFF
TRBV6-5	.	TRBJ1-2	.	TGTGCCAGCAGTTACGACAGGAGCCAGGGTGGCTACACCTTC	CASSYDRSQGGYTF
TRBV10-3	.	TRBJ2-2	TRBD1	TGTGCCATCAGTGGGCGGACAGGGGAGGATGGCGGGGAGCTGTTTTTT	CAISGRTGEDGGELFF
TRBV19	.	TRBJ2-1	TRBD1	TGTGCCAGTAGTGGCCGGGACAGATACAATGAGCAGTTCTTC	CASSGRDRYNEQFF
TRBV5-1	.	TRBJ1-1	.	TGCGCCAGCTCAGGACAGCCAATGAACACTGAAGCTTTCTTT	CASSGQPMNTEAFF
TRBV30	.	TRBJ2-1	.	TGTGCGGCCAGACGGGACAATGAGCAGTTCTTC	CAARRDNEQFF
TRBV27	.	TRBJ1-4	.	TGTGCCAGCAGTTCCGCGGTGGGGGGTGAAAAACTGTTTTTT	CASSSAVGGEKLFF
TRBV29-1	.	TRBJ1-1	.	TGCAGCGTCTCCCAAGTGAACACTGAAGCTTTCTTT	CSVSQVNTEAFF
TRBV5-1	.	TRBJ1-6	TRBD1	TGCGCCAGCAGCTTGGAGGGACAGAATTCACCCCTCCACTTT	CASSLEGQNSPLHF
TRBV5-1	.	TRBJ1-1	TRBD1	TGCGCCAGCAGACCAGGGGGTCGGGGGTCAACTGAAGCTTTCTTT	CASRPGGRGSTEAFF
TRBV5-1	.	TRBJ2-2	TRBD1	TGCGCCAGCAGCTTGGCCGGGACAGAGACCGGGGAGCTGTTTTTT	CASSLAGTETGELFF
TRBV4-2	few	TRBJ1-1	.	TGTGCCAGCAGCCAAGTTACGGCGGCTGAAGCTTTCTTT	CASSQVTAAEAFF
TRBV2	.	TRBJ2-7	.	TGTGCCAGCACCGTTCGGGCAGGGGTGTACGAGCAGTACTTC	CASTVRAGVYEQYF
TRBV4-1	.	TRBJ1-2	.	TGCGCCAGCAGCCAAGAGACAGTGAGTGGCTACACCTTC	CASSQETVSGYTF
TRBV30	.	TRBJ1-3	TRBD1	TGTGCCTGGAGAGCCTGGGGACAGGGAGGAAACACCATATATTTT	CAWRAWGQGGNTIYF
TRBV30	few	TRBJ2-1	TRBD1	TGTGCCTGGAGAAGACAGGGTGTTCATGAGCAGTTCTTC	CAWRRQGVHEQFF
TRBV9	.	TRBJ1-1	.	TGTGCCAGCAGCTCCTTGGTGAACACTGAAGCTTTCTTT	CASSSLVNTEAFF
TRBV2	once	TRBJ2-2	TRBD1	TGTGCCAGCAGCCTTTCGGGACAGACCACCGGGGAGCTGTTTTTT	CASSLSGQTTGELFF
TRBV30	.	TRBJ1-4	TRBD1	TGTGCCTGGAGTCTGACAGGGACGGGGGAAAAACTGTTTTTT	CAWSLTGTGEKLFF
TRBV13	.	TRBJ1-3	TRBD1	TGTGCCAGCAGCTTAACGGACAGGGGAAACACCATATATTTT	CASSLTDRGNTIYF
TRBV6-6	.	TRBJ1-6	TRBD1	TGTGCCAGCAGCCCGGGACAGATTAATAATTCACCCCTCCACTTT	CASSPGQINNSPLHF
TRBV5-1	once	TRBJ2-2	TRBD2	TGCGCCAGCAGCCCTGGGACTAGCGGGGGCATCACCGGGGAGCTGTTTTTT	CASSPGTSGGITGELFF